This TCR beta chain was identified during a study of blood T cell repertoires in COVID-19. Study as a whole: Spain, Italy and the United States supplied samples that represented acute and convalescent COVID-19. T cells, B-cell-depleted T cells, or PBMCs supplied cDNA or gDNA.

Deletions cut 5 bases from V and 1 base from J, with 11 bases between. CDR1 is LNHDA and CDR2 is SQIVND in the germline V gene (reference sequence). The CDR3 length is 14 residues. Per the original methods: Using reference gene primer amplification, nucleated cell counts were estimated. Sequencing was performed with immunoSEQ multiplex PCR; in TCRdb, only in-frame clones are kept and a portion is missing. V and J calls and clone size are copied from that table; D and trimming were computed from the DNA. The table has 100,000 to 150,000 clones, 80% seen once; the top ten hold more than 1.5%. Material: peripheral blood. J is TRBJ1-1 and V is TRBV19; the D gene is possibly TRBD1 (6 bases). The receptor was isolated from a man in his 70s with acute or convalescent COVID-19. DNA for the CDR3: TGTGCCAGTAGTCCCCAGACAGGGAACACTGAAGCTTTCTTT. This encodes CASSPQTGNTEAFF.